The T cell receptor (beta chain) described here comes from a study of OX40 agonist ivuxolimab in advanced cancers. About the study: The study enrolled dose-escalation patients with hepatocellular carcinoma, melanoma, renal cell or head and neck cancer.

The table came from immunoSEQ multiplex PCR; TCRdb's copy has only in-frame clones and leaves some out. Of fewer than 25,000 clones listed, 73% were seen once; the top ten hold roughly a third. Findings and caveats of the study: Among the nonresponders, some also had low normalized T-cell clonal expansion. Dosing at 0.1 to 3.0 mg/kg was accompanied by clonal expansion of CD4+ and CD8+ blood T cells by week 6. Averaging showed that CD8+ T cells had more expanded clones than CD4+ did.

With respect to this clone: Its antigen is unidentified.

V was trimmed by 5 bases and J by 8 bases, leaving 10 bases between them. Germline V gene sequence: CDR1 MNHEY, CDR2 SVGAGI. The CDR3 has 13 residues. This clonotype was obtained from an adult with an advanced solid tumor such as melanoma, head and neck, liver or kidney cancer. The sequenced sample was CD4+ or CD8+ T cells sorted from blood, obtained in a trial of the OX40 agonist ivuxolimab. The V gene is TRBV6-5, the J gene TRBJ1-6; D is ambiguous. The CDR3 protein is CASSIAGYSPLHF. The DNA of the CDR3 is TGTGCCAGCAGTATAGCTGGATATTCACCCCTCCACTTT.